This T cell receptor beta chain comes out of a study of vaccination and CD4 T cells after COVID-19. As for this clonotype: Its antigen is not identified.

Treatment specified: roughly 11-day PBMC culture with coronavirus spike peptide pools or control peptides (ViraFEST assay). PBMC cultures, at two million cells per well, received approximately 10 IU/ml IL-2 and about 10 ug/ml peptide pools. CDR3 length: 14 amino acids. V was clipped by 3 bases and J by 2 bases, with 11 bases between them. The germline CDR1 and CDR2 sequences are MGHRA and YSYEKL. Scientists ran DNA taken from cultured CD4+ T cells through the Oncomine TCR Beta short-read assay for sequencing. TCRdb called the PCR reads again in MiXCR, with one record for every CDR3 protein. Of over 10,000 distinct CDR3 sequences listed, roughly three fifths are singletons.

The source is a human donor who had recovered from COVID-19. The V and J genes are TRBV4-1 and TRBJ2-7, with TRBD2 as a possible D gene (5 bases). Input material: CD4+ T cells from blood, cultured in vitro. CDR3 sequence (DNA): TGCGCCAGCAGCCAGGCGGACTCGGCCTACGAGCAGTACTTC. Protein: CASSQADSAYEQYF.